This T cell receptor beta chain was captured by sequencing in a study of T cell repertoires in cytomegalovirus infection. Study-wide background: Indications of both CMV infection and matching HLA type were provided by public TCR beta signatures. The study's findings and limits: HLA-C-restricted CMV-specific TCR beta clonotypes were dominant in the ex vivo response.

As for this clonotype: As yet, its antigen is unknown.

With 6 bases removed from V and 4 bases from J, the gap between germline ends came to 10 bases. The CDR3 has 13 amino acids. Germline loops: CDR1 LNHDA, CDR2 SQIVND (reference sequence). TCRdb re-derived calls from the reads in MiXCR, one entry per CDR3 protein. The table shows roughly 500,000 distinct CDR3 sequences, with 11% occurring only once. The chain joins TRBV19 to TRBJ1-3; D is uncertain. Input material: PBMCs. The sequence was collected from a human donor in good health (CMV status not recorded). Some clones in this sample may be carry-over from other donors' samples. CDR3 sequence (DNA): TGTGCCAGTAGCCAGCCGGGAGGAAACACCATATATTTT. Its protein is CASSQPGGNTIYF.